The present entry profiles one T cell receptor (beta chain) with its context. Some clones are missing from TCRdb's copy, which holds only in-frame ones; the method was immunoSEQ multiplex PCR. The sample consists of about 36,000 clones, 90% of them appearing once. The source of the sample is a study of blood T cell repertoires in COVID-19. The CDR3 spans 14 residues. The germline V gene has CDR1 SGHAT and CDR2 FQNNGV. V gave up 1 base and J gave up 4 bases, with 9 bases separating them. The chain has TRBV11-2 and TRBJ2-3, with no clear D. The clonotype comes from a human donor in a cohort sampled during active COVID-19. The sample comprised peripheral blood. CDR3 coding DNA: TGTGCCAGCAGCTTAGGCCAGAAGTCAGATACGCAGTATTTT. Its translation is CASSLGQKSDTQYF.